The 11 T cell receptor beta chains below were found in one sample sequenced in a study of cytomegalovirus exposure and HLA in healthy donors. The primer mix had 60 Vbeta and 13 Jbeta primers. The protocol was immunoSEQ multiplex PCR, while the TCRdb copy is restricted to in-frame clones and leaves out a portion. The top ten hold nearly 5% of the sample, which has fewer than 150,000 clones, roughly four fifths seen once. The sample consisted of PBMCs. These receptors were obtained from a woman aged 45-65 years in good health and CMV-seronegative.

The chain joins TRBV15 to TRBJ1-5; D possibly corresponds to TRBD1 (6 bases). V gave up 0 bases and J gave up 6 bases, with 21 bases separating them. The CDR3 covers 18 residues. CDR1 and CDR2 from the germline V gene are LNHNV and YYDKDF (reference sequence). CDR3 region: CATSRELRIQGNFQPQHF. The CDR3, as DNA: TGTGCCACCAGCAGAGAATTGCGAATACAGGGTAATTTTCAGCCCCAGCATTTT.

The chain uses TRBV4-2 and TRBJ2-2; a possible D gene is TRBD2 (6 bases). The CDR3 length is 15 residues. The V end lost 0 bases, the J end lost 8 bases, and 13 bases lay between the germline ends. Germline V gene lookup returns CDR1 LGHNA and CDR2 YNFKEQ. CDR3 DNA: TGTGCCAGCAGCCAAGATTTCGGGAGCGCGGGGGAGCTGTTTTTT. Protein product: CASSQDFGSAGELFF.

J is TRBJ1-2 and V is TRBV29-1, with D possibly being TRBD1 (6 bases). Germline V gene sequence: CDR1 SQVTM, CDR2 ANQGSEA. The CDR3 consists of 12 residues. Trimming took off 7 bases at V and 4 bases at J, with 13 bases between the two ends. DNA for the CDR3: TGCAGCGCTCACCAGGGGATCTATGGCTACACCTTC. Protein product: CSAHQGIYGYTF.

The chain has TRBV5-1 and TRBJ2-6; 7 bases fit TRBD1. Germline lookup yields CDR1 SGHRS and CDR2 YFSETQ. This CDR3 is built from 18 residues. V gave up 5 bases and J gave up 0 bases; unmatched junction bases: 11. The CDR3 here is CASSHPGTALSGANVLTF. CDR3 DNA sequence: TGCGCCAGCAGTCATCCAGGGACAGCCCTCTCTGGGGCCAACGTCCTGACTTTC.

The CDR3 DNA reads TGTGCCAGTAGTCATAGGGACACCTATGGCTACACCTTC. It is translated as CASSHRDTYGYTF. The rearrangement links TRBV19 to TRBJ1-2; tentatively, D is TRBD1 (6 bases). The CDR3 length is 13 residues. The V gene lost 5 bases and the J gene lost 4 bases, with 11 bases spanning the gap. Germline values: CDR1 LNHDA, CDR2 SQIVND (reference sequence).

This chain connects TRBV2 to TRBJ1-5; TRBD1 might be the D (5 bases). Looked up from germline, CDR1 is SNHLY and CDR2 is FYNNEI. This CDR3 comprises 13 residues. The V end was cut by 7 bases, the J end by 4 bases, with 11 bases between. CDR3 sequence reads: CASTSGTNQPQHF. In DNA, the CDR3 is TGTGCCAGCACCTCAGGGACTAATCAGCCCCAGCATTTT.

This rearrangement joins TRBV28 to TRBJ1-1, with TRBD1 as a possible D gene (5 bases). Germline V gene sequence: CDR1 MDHEN, CDR2 SYDVKM. The CDR3 has 14 amino acids. Trimming cost V 5 bases and J 7 bases, with 17 bases left between them. CDR3 in DNA: TGTGCCAGCAGTCGTCCCGGCGGGGGTTATGAAGCTTTCTTT. Protein product: CASSRPGGGYEAFF.

This clone was found a few times. This rearrangement joins TRBV28 to TRBJ1-5; 11 bases fit TRBD1. The CDR3 sequence is 15 residues long. V lost 6 bases to trimming and J lost 4 bases; unmatched junction nucleotides: 5. Germline loops: CDR1 MDHEN, CDR2 SYDVKM. The CDR3: CASSKGQGVNQPQHF. CDR3 DNA: TGTGCCAGCAGCAAGGGACAGGGGGTTAATCAGCCCCAGCATTTT.

This chain links TRBV15 with TRBJ2-4, with D perhaps matching TRBD2 (7 bases). Germline CDR1 is LNHNV and CDR2 is YYDKDF (reference sequence). Trimming left V 1 base short and J 7 bases short, with 11 bases between. This CDR3 is 14 amino acids long. CDR3 coding DNA: TGTGCCACCAGCAGAGCGGGGGGCGGGAACATTCAGTACTTC. It encodes CATSRAGGGNIQYF.

This clone showed up just once. This chain joins TRBV18 and TRBJ1-2; 8 bases line up with TRBD1. In germline, CDR1 is KGHSH, CDR2 LQKENI. The CDR3 consists of 14 residues. V dropped 3 bases and J dropped 8; count of bases not matched to a gene: 8. The CDR3 DNA reads TGTGCCAGCTCACCCGAAAGACAGGGGATCGGCTACACCTTC. This translates into CASSPERQGIGYTF.

The V gene is TRBV30, the J gene TRBJ2-2, with 11 bases aligning to TRBD1. Trimming cost V 4 bases and J 6 bases; bases outside gene matches: 4. The CDR3 is 14 residues long. From germline, CDR1 is GTSNPN and CDR2 SVGIG (reference sequence). The CDR3 region is CAWTGTGGPGELFF. CDR3 coding DNA: TGTGCCTGGACTGGGACAGGGGGGCCCGGGGAGCTGTTTTTT.